This is a list of T cell receptor beta chains from one sample in a study of identical twins. MiXCR, applied by TCRdb to the 5' RACE reads, yields one record per CDR3 protein. The sample yields 400,000 to 650,000 distinct CDR3 sequences, roughly 21% seen once. A further study also used this sample, focusing on T cells expressing NK-cell markers.

The sequencing sample was made of CD4+ T cells sorted from blood. These receptors were obtained from a woman aged 18 to 35 in good health. Each CDR3 is given with its conserved first and last residue. The D gene is left open where the match is weak. Size values are once, few and many counts, or a class for expanded clones, and some rows have none.

CDR3 protein	CDR3 DNA	clone size	D gene	J gene	V gene
CASSTTGFHYGYTF	TGTGCCAGCAGCACAACAGGGTTTCACTATGGCTACACCTTC	few	.	TRBJ1-2	TRBV5-5
CASSPNRGTYGYTF	TGTGCCAGCAGCCCCAACAGGGGGACTTATGGCTACACCTTC	.	TRBD1	TRBJ1-2	TRBV12-3/TRBV12-4
CASKTQGASEQFF	TGTGCCAGCAAAACCCAGGGAGCTAGTGAGCAGTTCTTC	.	.	TRBJ2-1	TRBV2
CASSQDRGSPLHF	TGCGCCAGCAGCCAAGATAGGGGATCACCCCTCCACTTT	.	.	TRBJ1-6	TRBV4-3
CASSYFSGGPLQETQYF	TGCGCCAGCAGCTATTTTAGCGGGGGCCCCCTCCAAGAGACCCAGTACTTC	few	TRBD2	TRBJ2-5	TRBV5-1
CAWSVVHEQFF	TGTGCCTGGAGTGTAGTCCATGAGCAGTTCTTC	.	.	TRBJ2-1	TRBV30
CASTLRIGGESPLHF	TGTGCCAGCACGTTGCGGATCGGGGGCGAGTCACCCCTCCACTTT	few	.	TRBJ1-6	TRBV7-2
CASSLDRQDTEAFF	TGCGCCAGCAGCTTGGACAGGCAAGACACTGAAGCTTTCTTT	.	.	TRBJ1-1	TRBV5-1
CASSSVQGPYSPLHF	TGTGCCAGCAGCTCAGTCCAGGGTCCCTATTCACCCCTCCACTTT	.	.	TRBJ1-6	TRBV7-2
CASSQTGYRDRGYEQYF	TGTGCCAGCAGCCAAACGGGGTACAGGGACAGGGGCTACGAGCAGTACTTC	once	TRBD1	TRBJ2-7	TRBV14
CASSLGVYLGELFF	TGCGCCAGCAGCTTGGGAGTTTATCTGGGGGAGCTGTTTTTT	.	.	TRBJ2-2	TRBV5-1
CASSYLGLAGSEQFF	TGTGCCAGCAGCTACCTGGGACTAGCAGGAAGTGAGCAGTTCTTC	.	TRBD2	TRBJ2-1	TRBV7-2
CSASKGLAGVDTQYF	TGCAGTGCCTCGAAAGGACTAGCGGGAGTAGATACGCAGTATTTT	few	TRBD2	TRBJ2-3	TRBV20-1
CASSYSVLIIYGYTF	TGTGCCAGCAGTTACTCGGTTTTAATCATCTATGGCTACACCTTC	few	.	TRBJ1-2	TRBV6-5
CASSGRAGEPQHF	TGTGCCAGCAGCGGCCGGGCGGGAGAGCCCCAGCATTTT	few	.	TRBJ1-5	TRBV5-6